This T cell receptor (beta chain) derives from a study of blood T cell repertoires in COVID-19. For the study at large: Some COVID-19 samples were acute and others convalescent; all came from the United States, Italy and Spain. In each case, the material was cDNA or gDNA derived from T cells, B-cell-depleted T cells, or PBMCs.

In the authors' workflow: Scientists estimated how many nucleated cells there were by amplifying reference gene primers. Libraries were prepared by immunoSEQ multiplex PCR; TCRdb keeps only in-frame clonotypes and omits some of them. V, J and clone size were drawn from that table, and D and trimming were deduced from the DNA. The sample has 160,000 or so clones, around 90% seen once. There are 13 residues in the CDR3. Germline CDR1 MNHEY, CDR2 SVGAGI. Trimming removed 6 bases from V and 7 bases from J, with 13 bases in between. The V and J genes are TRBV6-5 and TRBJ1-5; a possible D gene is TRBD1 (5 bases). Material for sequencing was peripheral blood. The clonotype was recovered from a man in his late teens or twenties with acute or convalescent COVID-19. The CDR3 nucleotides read TGTGCCAGCAGCCCCGCAGGGAACCAGCCCCAGCATTTT. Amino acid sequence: CASSPAGNQPQHF.